The 31 T cell receptor beta chains below come from one sample, sequenced in a study of cytomegalovirus exposure and HLA in healthy donors. PCR used 60 Vbeta primers and 13 Jbeta primers. Here immunoSEQ multiplex PCR was the method, and the copy in TCRdb shows in-frame clones only, minus some. The sample consists of roughly 95,000 clones, about four fifths of them appearing once. Material for sequencing was PBMCs. Receptors originate from a man aged 25-45 years in good health and CMV-seropositive.

The table lists this clone with a count of one. V gene TRBV6-5 combines with J gene TRBJ1-2, with D perhaps matching TRBD1 (6 bases). The length of the CDR3 is 13 residues. CDR1 is MNHEY and CDR2 is SVGAGI in the germline V gene. Trimming left V 7 bases short and J 2 bases short, with 11 bases between. As DNA, the CDR3 is TGTGCCAGCACTCAGGGGACGAACTATGGCTACACCTTC. This gives the protein CASTQGTNYGYTF.

The V call is TRBV29-1, the J call TRBJ2-1, with a possible D match to TRBD1 (6 bases). The CDR3 is 13 amino acids. Per germline, CDR1 SQVTM and CDR2 ANQGSEA. Trimming pared 7 bases from V and 0 bases from J, leaving 10 bases between. DNA for the CDR3: TGCAGCGCCCAGGGGAGCTCCTACAATGAGCAGTTCTTC. It encodes CSAQGSSYNEQFF.

The rearrangement links TRBV30 to TRBJ2-3; TRBD1 is a possible D gene (5 bases). This CDR3 region has 14 residues. Germline CDR1 is GTSNPN and CDR2 is SVGIG (reference sequence). DNA for the CDR3: TGTGCGTACACCCGGGTCCCGACAGTAGATACGCAGTATTTT. It yields the protein CAYTRVPTVDTQYF.

This sequence joins TRBV29-1 and TRBJ2-1, with D unresolved. The germline CDR1 and CDR2 sequences are SQVTM and ANQGSEA. The CDR3 extends over 13 amino acids. V was pared by 8 bases and J by 0 bases, with 11 bases between. The CDR3 sequence: CSLSSPSYNEQFF. CDR3 DNA sequence: TGCAGCCTATCCTCACCCTCCTACAATGAGCAGTTCTTC.

The J gene is TRBJ2-1, the V gene TRBV7-6, with 7 bases matching TRBD1. The V and J ends lost 5 bases and 8 bases, in that order; junction bases with no gene match: 6. CDR1 and CDR2 from the germline V gene are SGHVS and FNYEAQ. CDR3 size: 13 residues. The CDR3 nucleotides are TGTGCCAGCAGCACTCAACAGGGGCATGAGCAGTTCTTC. Translation gives CASSTQQGHEQFF.

The chain uses TRBV11-3 and TRBJ2-1, with unresolved D. V was shortened by 5 bases and J by 6 bases, with 14 bases between the two germline ends. Germline V gene data show CDR1 as SGHNT and CDR2 as YENEEA. This CDR3 has 14 residues. CDR3 coding DNA: TGTGCCAGCAGCCCAGAGGCCCCGGGCAATGAGCAGTTCTTC. Its protein product is CASSPEAPGNEQFF.

CDR3 nucleotide sequence: TGTGCCAGCAGCTTGGGCCCAGTCTCCTACGAGCAGTACTTC. It translates to CASSLGPVSYEQYF. The chain is built from TRBV5-4 and TRBJ2-7; no clear D. Trimming shortened V by 0 bases and J by 0 bases, and 7 bases separated the two germline ends. Germline lookup yields CDR1 SGHNT and CDR2 YYREEE (reference sequence). The CDR3 covers 14 residues.

This sequence joins TRBV19 and TRBJ2-5, with a possible D match to TRBD1 (5 bases). The germline V gene encodes CDR1 LNHDA and CDR2 SQIVND (reference sequence). This CDR3 region has 13 residues. Trimming left V 1 base short and J 5 bases short, with 8 bases between. The DNA for the CDR3 is TGTGCCAGTAGTATAGCAGGGCTGGAGACCCAGTACTTC. Amino acids: CASSIAGLETQYF.

The chain links TRBV6-5 to TRBJ2-1; perhaps TRBD1 as D (6 bases). Germline V lookup: CDR1 MNHEY, CDR2 SVGAGI. This CDR3 comprises 15 residues. The V end lost 7 bases, the J end lost 5 bases, and 18 bases lay between the germline ends. The CDR3 is CASNNLGGFNNEQFF. In DNA, the CDR3 is TGTGCCAGCAATAACCTAGGGGGTTTCAACAATGAGCAGTTCTTC.

This sequence joins TRBV5-1 and TRBJ2-2, with 14 bases that match TRBD2. Losses at the gene ends were 2 bases for V and 6 bases for J; bases not matched to a gene: 12. CDR1 and CDR2 (germline): SGHRS, YFSETQ. This CDR3 spans 19 amino acids. The CDR3 sequence is CASSLMGLAGVQDAGELFF. CDR3 in DNA: TGCGCCAGCAGCTTAATGGGACTAGCGGGAGTTCAAGACGCCGGGGAGCTGTTTTTT.

This clone was found a few times. This chain uses TRBV5-1 with TRBJ1-3; D is unresolved. The CDR3 spans 16 residues. The germline V gene encodes CDR1 SGHRS and CDR2 YFSETQ. Trimming took off 0 bases at V and 5 bases at J, with 15 bases between the two ends. The CDR3 region has the DNA TGCGCCAGCAGCTTGGAATCGGTGGTTGGTCGAAACACCATATATTTT. Protein: CASSLESVVGRNTIYF. Drawing the rest from reference TRBV5-1 and TRBJ1-3, the complete variable domain is KAGVTQTPRYLIKTRGQQVTLSCSPISGHRSVSWYQQTPGQGLQFLFEYFSETQRNKGNFPGRFSGRQFSNSRSEMNVSTLELGDSALYLCASSLESVVGRNTIYFGEGSWLTVV.

The chain recombines TRBV21-1 with TRBJ2-3; the DNA was not used to check the table's D call, TRBD1. TRBV21-1 is a pseudogene segment. This CDR3 is built from 18 residues. In DNA form, the CDR3 reads TGTGCCAGCAGCCCCCCCTGGGGCAGGGGGCTGGGCACAGATACGCAGTATTTT. It encodes CASSPPWGRGLGTDTQYF.

This chain links TRBV10-1 with TRBJ2-1; D call uncertain. Germline CDR1 and CDR2: WNHNN and SYGVQD (reference sequence). V shed 4 bases and J shed 5 bases, with 12 bases lying between them. This CDR3 comprises 14 residues. The CDR3 region has the DNA TGCGCCAGCAGTGGATATACAACGAACAATGAGCAGTTCTTC. Translated: CASSGYTTNNEQFF.

V and J are TRBV11-2 and TRBJ2-5; 9 bases agree with TRBD2. The germline V gene has CDR1 SGHAT and CDR2 FQNNGV. CDR3 length equals 15 residues. Unmatched junction bases numbered 4, after V lost 0 bases and J lost 5 bases. The CDR3 sequence: CASSLEFSGSETQYF. As DNA, the CDR3 is TGTGCCAGCAGCTTAGAGTTTAGCGGGAGCGAGACCCAGTACTTC.

The chain employs TRBV5-1 and TRBJ2-3; perhaps TRBD1 as D (6 bases). This CDR3 contains 15 residues. Per the germline V gene, CDR1 is SGHRS and CDR2 is YFSETQ. V was clipped by 5 bases and J by 0 bases, with 13 bases between them. The CDR3 region has the DNA TGCGCCAGCAGTCCCGACGGACAGAGCACAGATACGCAGTATTTT. Translation: CASSPDGQSTDTQYF.

In this sample, this clone turned up once. In the same sample, other DNA sequences code for this CDR3. V usage is TRBV29-1 and J usage is TRBJ2-7; D possibly corresponds to TRBD1 (6 bases). V dropped 5 bases and J dropped 4 bases, with 9 bases sitting between them. This CDR3 spans 11 amino acids. CDR1 is SQVTM, CDR2 ANQGSEA, per germline. DNA for the CDR3: TGCAGCGTTAGGGGGTCTTACGAGCAGTACTTC. This codes for CSVRGSYEQYF.

The chain uses TRBV6-1 and TRBJ2-2, with 7 bases lining up with TRBD1. V shed 6 bases, J shed 2 bases, and the junction held 6 bases outside the gene matches. CDR1 MNHNS and CDR2 SASEGT come from the germline V gene. CDR3 length: 15 amino acids. CDR3 nucleotides: TGTGCCAGCAGGCGAGACAGGGAAAACACCGGGGAGCTGTTTTTT. Its translation: CASRRDRENTGELFF.

The chain carries TRBV20-1 and TRBJ1-2, with D possibly being TRBD1 (5 bases). In germline, CDR1 is DFQATT, CDR2 SNEGSKA (reference sequence). The CDR3 consists of 9 residues. The CDR3 DNA is TGCCGGGGGGGGTACGGCTACACCTTC. It yields the protein CRGGYGYTF.

The rearrangement links TRBV28 to TRBJ2-1; TRBD1 is a possible D gene (6 bases). Germline V gives CDR1 MDHEN, CDR2 SYDVKM. Trimming removed 0 bases from V and 5 bases from J, with 14 bases in between. The CDR3 loop spans 16 amino acids. This chain's CDR3 is CASSLWAGDTNNEQFF. CDR3 DNA: TGTGCCAGCAGTTTATGGGCAGGGGACACAAACAATGAGCAGTTCTTC.

The rearrangement uses TRBV10-3 and TRBJ1-1, with D possibly being TRBD1 (5 bases). The CDR3 runs to 17 residues. Trimming removed 6 bases at V and 4 bases at J, with 24 bases between. Germline V gives CDR1 ENHRY, CDR2 SYGVKD. CDR3 nucleotide sequence: TGTGCCATCAGGTCCGACGGACGGGACTACGGTGGCACTGAAGCTTTCTTT. Amino acid sequence: CAIRSDGRDYGGTEAFF.

Concerning this clone: A junction end diverges from the germline sequence, so it may reflect a read error. The chain employs TRBV7-9 and TRBJ2-3; no clear D. The CDR3 consists of 12 residues. Per the germline V gene, CDR1 is SEHNR and CDR2 is FQNEAQ (reference sequence). CDR3 in amino acids: CSSSLLSDTQYF. Here the CDR3 DNA reads TGTTCCAGCAGCTTATTATCAGATACGCAGTATTTT.

CDR3 DNA sequence: TGTGCCAGCAGCCCGACAGGGAACCGCGCCGGGGAGCTGTTTTTT. The encoded protein is CASSPTGNRAGELFF. V is TRBV5-5 and J is TRBJ2-2; 7 bases are shared with TRBD1. The CDR3 extends over 15 amino acids. Trimming removed 4 bases from V and 6 bases from J; junction bases left unmatched: 9. Per the germline V gene, CDR1 is SGHKS and CDR2 is YYEKEE (reference sequence). The full variable domain, with the rest looked up from reference TRBV5-5 and TRBJ2-2, is DAGVTQSPTHLIKTRGQQVTLRCSPISGHKSVSWYQQVLGQGPQFIFQYYEKEERGRGNFPDRFSARQFPNYSSELNVNALLLGDSALYLCASSPTGNRAGELFFGEGSRLTVL.

The chain links TRBV28 to TRBJ1-5, with 8 positions matching TRBD1. V was pared by 3 bases and J by 5 bases, with 6 bases of the junction left unmatched. Germline V CDR1 and CDR2: MDHEN, SYDVKM. The CDR3 contains 15 residues. The CDR3 nucleotides read TGTGCCAGCAGTTTCCAGAGGACAGGGTATCAGCCCCAGCATTTT. Amino acid sequence: CASSFQRTGYQPQHF.

V is TRBV6-5 and J is TRBJ2-5, with 7 bases fitting TRBD2. Germline V CDR1 and CDR2: MNHEY, SVGAGI. The ends lost 6 bases at V and 4 bases at J; junction bases unmatched: 8. This CDR3 contains 14 residues. CDR3 region: CASSRGSGVETQYF. The CDR3 bases are TGTGCCAGCAGCAGAGGGAGCGGGGTAGAGACCCAGTACTTC.

V usage is TRBV6-5 and J usage is TRBJ2-3, with a possible D match to TRBD2 (5 bases). The CDR3 spans 14 residues. Germline loops: CDR1 MNHEY, CDR2 SVGAGI. V was cut by 5 bases and J by 2 bases, with 11 bases left in between. The chain's CDR3 is CASSLRLNTDTQYF. CDR3 in DNA: TGTGCCAGCAGTCTCAGACTAAACACAGATACGCAGTATTTT.

V usage is TRBV6-1 and J usage is TRBJ2-1; 7 bases agree with TRBD2. The V segment lost 4 bases and the J segment 3 bases; nucleotides outside the gene matches: 9. The CDR3 loop spans 16 amino acids. In germline, CDR1 is MNHNS, CDR2 SASEGT. CDR3 nucleotides: TGTGCCAGCAGTGGGGGTGGGCGGGAGATCTACAATGAGCAGTTCTTC. Translation: CASSGGGREIYNEQFF.

The J gene is TRBJ2-4, the V gene TRBV29-1, with 7 bases identical to TRBD1. The length of the CDR3 is 16 residues. Germline CDR1 is SQVTM and CDR2 is ANQGSEA. V dropped 1 base and J dropped 4; count of bases not matched to a gene: 10. CDR3: CSVEGPTGDWKNIQYF. The DNA for the CDR3 is TGCAGCGTTGAAGGGCCAACAGGGGATTGGAAAAACATTCAGTACTTC.

This clone appeared once. The chain links TRBV10-3 to TRBJ2-7; a weak D match, TRBD1 (5 bases). CDR1 ENHRY and CDR2 SYGVKD come from the germline V gene. This CDR3 has 16 residues. Deletions cut 0 bases from V and 2 bases from J, with 14 bases between. The CDR3 reads CAISESIGVGPYEQYF. The CDR3 DNA reads as TGTGCCATCAGTGAGTCGATAGGTGTGGGGCCCTACGAGCAGTACTTC.

V is TRBV30 and J is TRBJ1-2, with 9 bases that match TRBD1. Germline assignment: CDR1 GTSNPN and CDR2 SVGIG (reference sequence). The J segment lost 4 bases and the V segment lost 3 bases, leaving 12 bases of the junction unmatched. The CDR3 runs to 16 residues. CDR3 sequence: CAWRKWDRVDGYGYTF. CDR3 in DNA: TGTGCCTGGAGAAAGTGGGACAGGGTCGATGGCTATGGCTACACCTTC.

J is TRBJ1-3 and V is TRBV6-5, with D hard to call. Trimming pared 0 bases from V and 0 bases from J, leaving 6 bases between. From germline, CDR1 is MNHEY and CDR2 SVGAGI. The CDR3 totals 15 residues. CDR3 nucleotide sequence: TGTGCCAGCAGTTACTCAGCACTCTCTGGAAACACCATATATTTT. As protein: CASSYSALSGNTIYF.

There are a few counts of this clone. The chain carries TRBV2 and TRBJ2-1; TRBD2 aligns across 11 bases. The V gene's germline CDR1 is SNHLY and CDR2 FYNNEI. Germline trimming cut 6 bases from V and 9 bases from J; bases unmatched to any gene: 7. The CDR3 runs 14 residues. In nucleotides, the CDR3 is TGTGCCAGCAGCCGACTAGCGGGACGGGGTGAGCAGTTCTTC. Translated, it gives CASSRLAGRGEQFF. Variable domain in full (rest from reference TRBV2 and TRBJ2-1): EPEVTQTPSHQVTQMGQEVILRCVPISNHLYFYWYRQILGQKVEFLVSFYNNEISEKSEIFDDQFSVERPDGSNFTLKIRSTKLEDSAMYFCASSRLAGRGEQFFGPGTRLTVL.